The TCR beta chain described here comes from a study of blood T cell repertoires in COVID-19. The overall study: The samples span acute and convalescent COVID-19 from the United States, Italy and Spain. PBMCs, B-cell-depleted T cells, or T cells were the source of the cDNA or gDNA that made up the material.

Source study methods: The authors estimated nucleated cell counts from reference gene primer amplification. Repertoires were generated with immunoSEQ multiplex PCR, while TCRdb's copy carries only in-frame clones and drops some. Clone size and V and J calls were adopted from that table, with D and trimming inferred from the DNA. The data contain roughly 14,000 clones, around 86% of them seen just once; the ten biggest clones take up around half. This CDR3 contains 12 residues. Trimming left V 5 bases short and J 3 bases short, with 7 bases between. Per germline, CDR1 MNHEY and CDR2 SVGAGI. The sample comprised peripheral blood. The rearrangement joins TRBV6-5 to TRBJ2-5; D call uncertain. This clonotype was sampled from a man between 60 and 75 years old with acute or convalescent COVID-19. The CDR3, as DNA: TGTGCCAGCAGTCCCATAGAAGAGACCCAGTACTTC. Encoded protein: CASSPIEETQYF.